This is a list of T cell receptor beta chains from one sample in a study of blood T cells in healthy people across ages. In TCRdb, the 5' RACE reads were re-called with MiXCR into one record per CDR3 protein. Among some 1.6 million distinct CDR3 sequences listed, 30% to 40% were seen once. The sample was blood. Receptor source: a woman in her twenties or thirties in good health. The CDR3 runs from the conserved cysteine through the conserved F or W. Each record gives: J gene, clone size, D gene, V gene, CDR3 DNA, CDR3 protein. A D gene is named only where the DNA matches it firmly. Clone sizes are given selectively: once, few, many, or a class where the clone is expanded.

J gene: TRBJ2-5
clone size: NA
D gene: NA
V gene: TRBV30
CDR3 DNA: TGTGCCTGGAGTGTAATGTCTCCGCAAGAGACCCAGTACTTC
CDR3 protein: CAWSVMSPQETQYF

J gene: TRBJ2-3
clone size: few
D gene: NA
V gene: TRBV15
CDR3 DNA: TGTGCCATCTCAGCGGAGCTGTTCACAGATACGCAGTATTTT
CDR3 protein: CAISAELFTDTQYF

J gene: TRBJ2-7
clone size: many
D gene: NA
V gene: TRBV25-1
CDR3 DNA: TGTGCCAGCCGTATGGGGGGTTCCTACGAGCAGTACTTC
CDR3 protein: CASRMGGSYEQYF

J gene: TRBJ2-1
clone size: few
D gene: NA
V gene: TRBV10-2
CDR3 DNA: TGCGCCAGCAGGGTGAGGGAGTCGGCCTACAATGAGCAGTTCTTC
CDR3 protein: CASRVRESAYNEQFF

J gene: TRBJ2-7
clone size: NA
D gene: NA
V gene: TRBV6-5
CDR3 DNA: TGTGCCATTCGATCAGCGGACTCCTACGAGCAGTACTTC
CDR3 protein: CAIRSADSYEQYF

J gene: TRBJ2-7
clone size: NA
D gene: TRBD2
V gene: TRBV5-4
CDR3 DNA: TGTGCCAGCAGCTTGTGGGGGGGGACCTACGAGCAGTACTTC
CDR3 protein: CASSLWGGTYEQYF

J gene: TRBJ2-5
clone size: many
D gene: NA
V gene: TRBV6-2/TRBV6-3
CDR3 DNA: TGTGCCAGCAGAAGGAGAGTAGCCCGCGAGACCCAGTACTTC
CDR3 protein: CASRRRVARETQYF

J gene: TRBJ1-4
clone size: few
D gene: NA
V gene: TRBV4-2
CDR3 DNA: TGTGCCAGCAGCCAAGAGGGCGAAAAACTGTTTTTT
CDR3 protein: CASSQEGEKLFF

J gene: TRBJ2-3
clone size: many
D gene: TRBD2
V gene: TRBV4-1
CDR3 DNA: TGCGCCAGCAGCCAAGACGCGGCTAGCGGGCCCTGGGGTACGCAGTATTTT
CDR3 protein: CASSQDAASGPWGTQYF

J gene: TRBJ2-2
clone size: NA
D gene: NA
V gene: TRBV25-1
CDR3 DNA: TGTGCCAGCAGGAACGACCTCACCGGGGAGCTGTTTTTT
CDR3 protein: CASRNDLTGELFF

J gene: TRBJ2-7
clone size: many
D gene: TRBD1
V gene: TRBV7-2
CDR3 DNA: TGTGCCAGCAGCTTTCACAGGGGGGCCTACGAGCAGTACTTC
CDR3 protein: CASSFHRGAYEQYF

J gene: TRBJ2-3
clone size: few
D gene: TRBD2
V gene: TRBV7-3
CDR3 DNA: TGTGCCAGCAGCCCTCGGACTAGCGGGGGGGAAACAGATACGCAGTATTTT
CDR3 protein: CASSPRTSGGETDTQYF

J gene: TRBJ2-2
clone size: NA
D gene: NA
V gene: TRBV6-6
CDR3 DNA: TGTGCCAGCAGCCTGCGGCGAGTCGGGGAGCTGTTTTTT
CDR3 protein: CASSLRRVGELFF

J gene: TRBJ1-2
clone size: NA
D gene: NA
V gene: TRBV10-2
CDR3 DNA: TGCGCCAGCAGCCCCGTGCGGGGCGGCTATGGCTACACCTTC
CDR3 protein: CASSPVRGGYGYTF

J gene: TRBJ1-2
clone size: NA
D gene: NA
V gene: TRBV7-2
CDR3 DNA: TGTGCCAGCAGCTTAGTCAGGGCAGCCGTCTATGGCTACACCTTC
CDR3 protein: CASSLVRAAVYGYTF

J gene: TRBJ1-2
clone size: NA
D gene: NA
V gene: TRBV4-1
CDR3 DNA: TGCGCCAGCAGCCAAGGGGTTTTGATGAGCGGCTACACCTTC
CDR3 protein: CASSQGVLMSGYTF

J gene: TRBJ1-1
clone size: NA
D gene: NA
V gene: TRBV12-3/TRBV12-4
CDR3 DNA: TGTGCCAGCACAGGCGTGGGGAACACTGAAGCTTTCTTT
CDR3 protein: CASTGVGNTEAFF

J gene: TRBJ2-1
clone size: few
D gene: TRBD2
V gene: TRBV7-2
CDR3 DNA: TGTGCCAGCAATTCAGCGGGGGGGCCGTTAAATGAGCAGTTCTTC
CDR3 protein: CASNSAGGPLNEQFF

J gene: TRBJ2-1
clone size: many
D gene: TRBD2
V gene: TRBV7-3
CDR3 DNA: TGTGCCAGCAGTTCCGGGACTAGACTATCTAATGAGCAGTTCTTC
CDR3 protein: CASSSGTRLSNEQFF

J gene: TRBJ2-5
clone size: few
D gene: NA
V gene: TRBV27
CDR3 DNA: TGTGCCAGCAGTTTTGGGGGTAACAGCCAAGAGACCCAGTACTTC
CDR3 protein: CASSFGGNSQETQYF

J gene: TRBJ1-2
clone size: NA
D gene: NA
V gene: TRBV29-1
CDR3 DNA: TGCAGCGCTGAAGAAGGCAGCCCTTCTGGCTACACCTTC
CDR3 protein: CSAEEGSPSGYTF

J gene: TRBJ1-4
clone size: few
D gene: TRBD1
V gene: TRBV4-1
CDR3 DNA: TGCGCCAGCAGCCAAGCAGACAGGGAGGGTGAAAAACTGTTTTTT
CDR3 protein: CASSQADREGEKLFF

J gene: TRBJ2-5
clone size: NA
D gene: NA
V gene: TRBV15
CDR3 DNA: TGTGCCACCAGCAAGAGATGGGAGACCCAGTACTTC
CDR3 protein: CATSKRWETQYF

J gene: TRBJ2-7
clone size: NA
D gene: NA
V gene: TRBV6-2/TRBV6-3
CDR3 DNA: TGTGCCAGCAGTTACAAGGAGTCCCACGAGCAGTACTTC
CDR3 protein: CASSYKESHEQYF

J gene: TRBJ2-7
clone size: NA
D gene: NA
V gene: TRBV9
CDR3 DNA: TGTGCCAGCAGCGCTCAGGGGGGTGGCCACGAGCAGTACTTC
CDR3 protein: CASSAQGGGHEQYF

J gene: TRBJ1-2
clone size: few
D gene: NA
V gene: TRBV20-1
CDR3 DNA: TGCAGTGCTAGAGTCCCCTATCTTACAGAATACGGCTACACCTTC
CDR3 protein: CSARVPYLTEYGYTF

J gene: TRBJ1-4
clone size: NA
D gene: NA
V gene: TRBV6-1
CDR3 DNA: TGTGCCAGCAGTGAAGGAAGCACGAGGGATGAAAAACTGTTTTTT
CDR3 protein: CASSEGSTRDEKLFF

J gene: TRBJ2-1
clone size: NA
D gene: TRBD1
V gene: TRBV10-3
CDR3 DNA: TGTGCCATCATCGGGACAGCAGGTGAGCAGTTCTTC
CDR3 protein: CAIIGTAGEQFF

J gene: TRBJ2-1
clone size: NA
D gene: TRBD2
V gene: TRBV12-3/TRBV12-4
CDR3 DNA: TGTGCCACTTCCTTTGGCGGGAGCTCCTACAATGAGCAGTTCTTC
CDR3 protein: CATSFGGSSYNEQFF

J gene: TRBJ1-2
clone size: many
D gene: NA
V gene: TRBV29-1
CDR3 DNA: TGCAGCGTCTGGGGGAACTATGGCTACACCTTC
CDR3 protein: CSVWGNYGYTF

J gene: TRBJ2-3
clone size: NA
D gene: TRBD2
V gene: TRBV20-1
CDR3 DNA: TGCAGTGCTATACTCTGGACTAGCGGGGGGATCCCAGATACGCAGTATTTT
CDR3 protein: CSAILWTSGGIPDTQYF

J gene: TRBJ1-4
clone size: few
D gene: NA
V gene: TRBV27
CDR3 DNA: TGTGCCAGCAGTTTTGGCGGGGGGGGAAAACTGTTTTTT
CDR3 protein: CASSFGGGGKLFF

J gene: TRBJ1-1
clone size: NA
D gene: NA
V gene: TRBV20-1
CDR3 DNA: TGCAGTGCTAGGGCTCTGCGGGGGAACACTGAAGCTTTCTTT
CDR3 protein: CSARALRGNTEAFF

J gene: TRBJ1-1
clone size: few
D gene: TRBD1
V gene: TRBV12-3/TRBV12-4
CDR3 DNA: TGTGCCAGCACATCCGGGACAGGGACTGAAGCTTTCTTT
CDR3 protein: CASTSGTGTEAFF

J gene: TRBJ1-2
clone size: NA
D gene: NA
V gene: TRBV5-5
CDR3 DNA: TGTGCCAGCAGTGGGACTTTCGTTAACTATGGCTACACCTTC
CDR3 protein: CASSGTFVNYGYTF

J gene: TRBJ2-5
clone size: few
D gene: NA
V gene: TRBV11-2
CDR3 DNA: TGTGCCAGCAGCTCTATGCGGGGGACCCAGTACTTC
CDR3 protein: CASSSMRGTQYF

J gene: TRBJ2-1
clone size: NA
D gene: NA
V gene: TRBV2
CDR3 DNA: TGTGCCAGCAGAGCATCCGGGACTCTCAATGAGCAGTTCTTC
CDR3 protein: CASRASGTLNEQFF

J gene: TRBJ2-5
clone size: once
D gene: NA
V gene: TRBV30
CDR3 DNA: TGTGCCTGGAGTGTAGGGATAGGGGAGACCCAGTACTTC
CDR3 protein: CAWSVGIGETQYF

J gene: TRBJ2-6
clone size: few
D gene: TRBD1
V gene: TRBV11-2
CDR3 DNA: TGTGCCAGCAGCTTCGCCCGACAGGGCGCTGGGGCCAACGTCCTGACTTTC
CDR3 protein: CASSFARQGAGANVLTF

J gene: TRBJ1-5
clone size: few
D gene: NA
V gene: TRBV6-6
CDR3 DNA: TGTGCCAGCAGACGGTATCTTAATCAGCCCCAGCATTTT
CDR3 protein: CASRRYLNQPQHF

J gene: TRBJ1-2
clone size: NA
D gene: NA
V gene: TRBV4-1
CDR3 DNA: TGCGCCAGCAGACAAGATATGTGGCAAAACTATGGCTACACCTTC
CDR3 protein: CASRQDMWQNYGYTF

J gene: TRBJ2-5
clone size: NA
D gene: TRBD2
V gene: TRBV9
CDR3 DNA: TGTGCCAGCAGCGTAGCTCCCGGGGAGGGGGAGACCCAGTACTTC
CDR3 protein: CASSVAPGEGETQYF

J gene: TRBJ1-2
clone size: NA
D gene: TRBD1
V gene: TRBV7-8
CDR3 DNA: TGTGCCAGCAGCTCGGGACAGCCTGGGAACTATGGCTACACCTTC
CDR3 protein: CASSSGQPGNYGYTF

J gene: TRBJ2-7
clone size: many
D gene: TRBD1
V gene: TRBV5-1
CDR3 DNA: TGTGCCAGCAGTTTAACCCAGGGGGCATACGAGCAGTACTTC
CDR3 protein: CASSLTQGAYEQYF

J gene: TRBJ2-1
clone size: NA
D gene: TRBD2
V gene: TRBV7-2
CDR3 DNA: TGTGCCAGCAGCTCCGGGAGGCTCTCCTACAATGAGCAGTTCTTC
CDR3 protein: CASSSGRLSYNEQFF

J gene: TRBJ2-3
clone size: many
D gene: NA
V gene: TRBV3-1
CDR3 DNA: TGCGCCAGCAGCCAAGAGCCCACAGATACGCAGTATTTT
CDR3 protein: CASSQEPTDTQYF